This TCR beta chain stems from a study of T cell changes during pregnancy in multiple sclerosis. The CDR3 has 14 amino acids. Germline CDR1 reads SGHVS; CDR2 reads FNYEAQ. V shed 3 bases and J 4 bases; nucleotides not matched to a gene: 2. Repertoires were generated with immunoSEQ multiplex PCR, while TCRdb's copy carries only in-frame clones and drops some. Of around 130,000 clones detected, roughly 95% appear once; the ten largest clones hold over 0.35%. J is TRBJ2-3 and V is TRBV7-6; 9 bases match TRBD2. The source of this sequence is a female donor with multiple sclerosis, enrolled in a pregnancy study. Sequencing used peripheral blood, obtained after pregnancy. The CDR3, as DNA: TGTGCCAGCAGCTTCGGGACTAGCCCAGATACGCAGTATTTT. Encoded protein: CASSFGTSPDTQYF.